These T cell receptor beta chains were read from a single sample in a study of beta chain features in type 1 diabetes. Sequencing used immunoSEQ multiplex PCR; TCRdb keeps in-frame clones, though not all of them. The sample has under 400,000 clones; roughly 12% are singletons. Sequenced: naive CD4+ T cells from blood. The receptors stem from a woman younger than 30 with type 1 diabetes. Each CDR3 is given with its conserved first and last residue. Each record gives: CDR3 protein, CDR3 DNA, V gene, clone size, D gene, J gene. A D gene is named only where the DNA matches it firmly. The listing skips clone size in some rows; elsewhere it reads once, few, many or a size class.

CASSEQGAQGYTF TGCGCCAGCAGCGAACAGGGGGCGCAAGGCTACACCTTC TRBV5-1 - TRBD1 TRBJ1-2
CSVVRRLTGGYTF TGCAGCGTCGTTAGGCGCTTGACAGGAGGCTACACCTTC TRBV29-1 few - TRBJ1-2
CCAGSPYEQYF TGTTGTGCGGGAAGCCCCTACGAGCAGTACTTC TRBV28 few - TRBJ2-7
CASSGGGNQPQHF TGTGCCAGCAGCGGGGGGGGCAATCAGCCCCAGCATTTT TRBV9 - - TRBJ1-5
CASSLGGEELFF TGTGCCAGCAGCTTAGGTGGGGAGGAACTGTTTTTT TRBV11-2 - - TRBJ1-4
CASSFRGPSSGANVLTF TGTGCCAGCAGCTTCAGGGGACCCAGCTCTGGGGCCAACGTCCTGACTTTC TRBV7-2 few - TRBJ2-6
CASSLRGWYNQPQHF TGTGCCAGTAGTTTGCGGGGATGGTACAATCAGCCCCAGCATTTT TRBV19 - - TRBJ1-5
CASSPDITSYGYTF TGTGCCAGCAGCCCGGACATAACGAGCTATGGCTACACCTTC TRBV11-3 few - TRBJ1-2
CSGYDRLWTEAFF TGCAGCGGATACGACAGGCTGTGGACTGAAGCTTTCTTT TRBV29-1 - - TRBJ1-1
CAWRSGARLPTNTEAFF TGTGCCTGGAGGTCAGGGGCCCGACTTCCAACGAACACTGAAGCTTTCTTT TRBV30 - - TRBJ1-1
CAWSMGRTSGYNEQFF TGTGCCTGGAGTATGGGCCGGACTAGCGGGTACAATGAGCAGTTCTTC TRBV30 few TRBD2 TRBJ2-1
CAWSVGGGQPQHF TGTGCCTGGAGTGTAGGGGGCGGCCAGCCCCAGCATTTT TRBV30 few TRBD1 TRBJ1-5
CAWSWGQQPQHF TGTGCCTGGAGCTGGGGACAGCAGCCCCAGCATTTT TRBV30 - TRBD1 TRBJ1-5
CASSTQGQNTEAFF TGTGCCAGCAGCACCCAGGGTCAAAACACTGAAGCTTTCTTT TRBV9 - - TRBJ1-1
CASSLSGTGIEQYF TGTGCCAGCAGCTTATCCGGGACAGGGATCGAGCAGTACTTC TRBV5-6 - TRBD1 TRBJ2-7
CASSREPRNEKLFF TGCGCCAGCAGCCGAGAGCCGCGGAATGAAAAACTGTTTTTT TRBV4-3 few - TRBJ1-4
CASSQERGLATGELFF TGCGCCAGCAGCCAAGAAAGGGGACTAGCGACCGGGGAGCTGTTTTTT TRBV4-1 - TRBD2 TRBJ2-2
CASSLAREGNYGYTF TGCGCCAGCAGCTTGGCCCGGGAGGGGAACTATGGCTACACCTTC TRBV5-1 few - TRBJ1-2
CASSLAGVEETQYF TGTGCCAGCAGCCTGGCAGGGGTGGAGGAGACCCAGTACTTC TRBV7-9 - - TRBJ2-5
CASSPFGGGELFF TGTGCCAGCAGCCCTTTCGGAGGCGGGGAGCTGTTTTTT TRBV11-3 - - TRBJ2-2
CASRQQGANTEAFF TGTGCCAGCAGACAACAGGGGGCGAACACTGAAGCTTTCTTT TRBV14 - TRBD1 TRBJ1-1
CASSQAGGGYTF TGTGCCAGCAGCCAAGCAGGGGGTGGCTACACCTTC TRBV7-9 - TRBD1 TRBJ1-2
CASSFYDRSLYEQYF TGTGCCAGCAGCTTTTACGACAGGTCCCTCTACGAGCAGTACTTC TRBV7-8 - - TRBJ2-7
CASSSQEVAKNIQYF TGTGCCAGCAGCTCCCAAGAGGTAGCCAAAAACATTCAGTACTTC TRBV11-2 few - TRBJ2-4
CASSWAGVMREQYF TGTGCCAGCAGCTGGGCGGGAGTCATGCGAGAGCAGTACTTC TRBV5-6 few TRBD2 TRBJ2-7
CASSPRLAGANIQYF TGTGCCAGCAGCCCGAGACTAGCGGGAGCCAACATTCAGTACTTC TRBV5-8 few TRBD2 TRBJ2-4
CSVVVTAYEQYF TGCAGCGTTGTTGTGACAGCCTACGAGCAGTACTTC TRBV29-1 few - TRBJ2-7
CSVGTRLSGELFF TGCAGCGTTGGGACTAGGCTATCCGGGGAGCTGTTTTTT TRBV29-1 few TRBD2 TRBJ2-2
CASSWGAGVFEQYF TGTGCCAGCAGTTGGGGAGCGGGTGTCTTCGAGCAGTACTTC TRBV28 - - TRBJ2-7
CASSVEGRADTDTQYF TGTGCCAGCAGCGTAGAAGGGAGGGCAGACACAGATACGCAGTATTTT TRBV9 few TRBD2 TRBJ2-3
CASSLGSGQGADEQFF TGCGCCAGCAGCTTGGGGTCGGGACAGGGGGCCGATGAGCAGTTCTTC TRBV5-1 few TRBD1 TRBJ2-1
CASSPGGTSYNEQFF TGTGCCAGCAGCCCTGGGGGGACTAGTTACAATGAGCAGTTCTTC TRBV11-3 few TRBD2 TRBJ2-1
CASSQGIQRSVGELFF TGCGCCAGCAGCCAAGGGATCCAGCGATCGGTCGGGGAGCTGTTTTTT TRBV4-1 few - TRBJ2-2
CASSRQGQEPQHF TGTGCCAGCTCACGACAGGGCCAAGAGCCCCAGCATTTT TRBV18 few TRBD1 TRBJ1-5
CASSQEGGTGNQPQHF TGCGCCAGCAGCCAAGAGGGAGGGACCGGCAATCAGCCCCAGCATTTT TRBV4-3 few - TRBJ1-5
CASSRPGQGAIPLHF TGTGCCAGCAGCCGACCGGGACAGGGGGCGATCCCCCTCCACTTT TRBV7-9 - TRBD1 TRBJ1-6
CASSGTLNYGYTF TGTGCCAGCAGTGGGACACTAAACTATGGCTACACCTTC TRBV27 few - TRBJ1-2
CASSGGTKETQYF TGTGCCAGCAGTGGAGGAACTAAAGAGACCCAGTACTTC TRBV28 - - TRBJ2-5
CSVAFQSTNEKLFF TGCAGCGTTGCGTTTCAGTCAACTAATGAAAAACTGTTTTTT TRBV29-1 - - TRBJ1-4
CASTGDQETQYF TGTGCCAGTACCGGGGACCAAGAGACCCAGTACTTC TRBV19 - - TRBJ2-5